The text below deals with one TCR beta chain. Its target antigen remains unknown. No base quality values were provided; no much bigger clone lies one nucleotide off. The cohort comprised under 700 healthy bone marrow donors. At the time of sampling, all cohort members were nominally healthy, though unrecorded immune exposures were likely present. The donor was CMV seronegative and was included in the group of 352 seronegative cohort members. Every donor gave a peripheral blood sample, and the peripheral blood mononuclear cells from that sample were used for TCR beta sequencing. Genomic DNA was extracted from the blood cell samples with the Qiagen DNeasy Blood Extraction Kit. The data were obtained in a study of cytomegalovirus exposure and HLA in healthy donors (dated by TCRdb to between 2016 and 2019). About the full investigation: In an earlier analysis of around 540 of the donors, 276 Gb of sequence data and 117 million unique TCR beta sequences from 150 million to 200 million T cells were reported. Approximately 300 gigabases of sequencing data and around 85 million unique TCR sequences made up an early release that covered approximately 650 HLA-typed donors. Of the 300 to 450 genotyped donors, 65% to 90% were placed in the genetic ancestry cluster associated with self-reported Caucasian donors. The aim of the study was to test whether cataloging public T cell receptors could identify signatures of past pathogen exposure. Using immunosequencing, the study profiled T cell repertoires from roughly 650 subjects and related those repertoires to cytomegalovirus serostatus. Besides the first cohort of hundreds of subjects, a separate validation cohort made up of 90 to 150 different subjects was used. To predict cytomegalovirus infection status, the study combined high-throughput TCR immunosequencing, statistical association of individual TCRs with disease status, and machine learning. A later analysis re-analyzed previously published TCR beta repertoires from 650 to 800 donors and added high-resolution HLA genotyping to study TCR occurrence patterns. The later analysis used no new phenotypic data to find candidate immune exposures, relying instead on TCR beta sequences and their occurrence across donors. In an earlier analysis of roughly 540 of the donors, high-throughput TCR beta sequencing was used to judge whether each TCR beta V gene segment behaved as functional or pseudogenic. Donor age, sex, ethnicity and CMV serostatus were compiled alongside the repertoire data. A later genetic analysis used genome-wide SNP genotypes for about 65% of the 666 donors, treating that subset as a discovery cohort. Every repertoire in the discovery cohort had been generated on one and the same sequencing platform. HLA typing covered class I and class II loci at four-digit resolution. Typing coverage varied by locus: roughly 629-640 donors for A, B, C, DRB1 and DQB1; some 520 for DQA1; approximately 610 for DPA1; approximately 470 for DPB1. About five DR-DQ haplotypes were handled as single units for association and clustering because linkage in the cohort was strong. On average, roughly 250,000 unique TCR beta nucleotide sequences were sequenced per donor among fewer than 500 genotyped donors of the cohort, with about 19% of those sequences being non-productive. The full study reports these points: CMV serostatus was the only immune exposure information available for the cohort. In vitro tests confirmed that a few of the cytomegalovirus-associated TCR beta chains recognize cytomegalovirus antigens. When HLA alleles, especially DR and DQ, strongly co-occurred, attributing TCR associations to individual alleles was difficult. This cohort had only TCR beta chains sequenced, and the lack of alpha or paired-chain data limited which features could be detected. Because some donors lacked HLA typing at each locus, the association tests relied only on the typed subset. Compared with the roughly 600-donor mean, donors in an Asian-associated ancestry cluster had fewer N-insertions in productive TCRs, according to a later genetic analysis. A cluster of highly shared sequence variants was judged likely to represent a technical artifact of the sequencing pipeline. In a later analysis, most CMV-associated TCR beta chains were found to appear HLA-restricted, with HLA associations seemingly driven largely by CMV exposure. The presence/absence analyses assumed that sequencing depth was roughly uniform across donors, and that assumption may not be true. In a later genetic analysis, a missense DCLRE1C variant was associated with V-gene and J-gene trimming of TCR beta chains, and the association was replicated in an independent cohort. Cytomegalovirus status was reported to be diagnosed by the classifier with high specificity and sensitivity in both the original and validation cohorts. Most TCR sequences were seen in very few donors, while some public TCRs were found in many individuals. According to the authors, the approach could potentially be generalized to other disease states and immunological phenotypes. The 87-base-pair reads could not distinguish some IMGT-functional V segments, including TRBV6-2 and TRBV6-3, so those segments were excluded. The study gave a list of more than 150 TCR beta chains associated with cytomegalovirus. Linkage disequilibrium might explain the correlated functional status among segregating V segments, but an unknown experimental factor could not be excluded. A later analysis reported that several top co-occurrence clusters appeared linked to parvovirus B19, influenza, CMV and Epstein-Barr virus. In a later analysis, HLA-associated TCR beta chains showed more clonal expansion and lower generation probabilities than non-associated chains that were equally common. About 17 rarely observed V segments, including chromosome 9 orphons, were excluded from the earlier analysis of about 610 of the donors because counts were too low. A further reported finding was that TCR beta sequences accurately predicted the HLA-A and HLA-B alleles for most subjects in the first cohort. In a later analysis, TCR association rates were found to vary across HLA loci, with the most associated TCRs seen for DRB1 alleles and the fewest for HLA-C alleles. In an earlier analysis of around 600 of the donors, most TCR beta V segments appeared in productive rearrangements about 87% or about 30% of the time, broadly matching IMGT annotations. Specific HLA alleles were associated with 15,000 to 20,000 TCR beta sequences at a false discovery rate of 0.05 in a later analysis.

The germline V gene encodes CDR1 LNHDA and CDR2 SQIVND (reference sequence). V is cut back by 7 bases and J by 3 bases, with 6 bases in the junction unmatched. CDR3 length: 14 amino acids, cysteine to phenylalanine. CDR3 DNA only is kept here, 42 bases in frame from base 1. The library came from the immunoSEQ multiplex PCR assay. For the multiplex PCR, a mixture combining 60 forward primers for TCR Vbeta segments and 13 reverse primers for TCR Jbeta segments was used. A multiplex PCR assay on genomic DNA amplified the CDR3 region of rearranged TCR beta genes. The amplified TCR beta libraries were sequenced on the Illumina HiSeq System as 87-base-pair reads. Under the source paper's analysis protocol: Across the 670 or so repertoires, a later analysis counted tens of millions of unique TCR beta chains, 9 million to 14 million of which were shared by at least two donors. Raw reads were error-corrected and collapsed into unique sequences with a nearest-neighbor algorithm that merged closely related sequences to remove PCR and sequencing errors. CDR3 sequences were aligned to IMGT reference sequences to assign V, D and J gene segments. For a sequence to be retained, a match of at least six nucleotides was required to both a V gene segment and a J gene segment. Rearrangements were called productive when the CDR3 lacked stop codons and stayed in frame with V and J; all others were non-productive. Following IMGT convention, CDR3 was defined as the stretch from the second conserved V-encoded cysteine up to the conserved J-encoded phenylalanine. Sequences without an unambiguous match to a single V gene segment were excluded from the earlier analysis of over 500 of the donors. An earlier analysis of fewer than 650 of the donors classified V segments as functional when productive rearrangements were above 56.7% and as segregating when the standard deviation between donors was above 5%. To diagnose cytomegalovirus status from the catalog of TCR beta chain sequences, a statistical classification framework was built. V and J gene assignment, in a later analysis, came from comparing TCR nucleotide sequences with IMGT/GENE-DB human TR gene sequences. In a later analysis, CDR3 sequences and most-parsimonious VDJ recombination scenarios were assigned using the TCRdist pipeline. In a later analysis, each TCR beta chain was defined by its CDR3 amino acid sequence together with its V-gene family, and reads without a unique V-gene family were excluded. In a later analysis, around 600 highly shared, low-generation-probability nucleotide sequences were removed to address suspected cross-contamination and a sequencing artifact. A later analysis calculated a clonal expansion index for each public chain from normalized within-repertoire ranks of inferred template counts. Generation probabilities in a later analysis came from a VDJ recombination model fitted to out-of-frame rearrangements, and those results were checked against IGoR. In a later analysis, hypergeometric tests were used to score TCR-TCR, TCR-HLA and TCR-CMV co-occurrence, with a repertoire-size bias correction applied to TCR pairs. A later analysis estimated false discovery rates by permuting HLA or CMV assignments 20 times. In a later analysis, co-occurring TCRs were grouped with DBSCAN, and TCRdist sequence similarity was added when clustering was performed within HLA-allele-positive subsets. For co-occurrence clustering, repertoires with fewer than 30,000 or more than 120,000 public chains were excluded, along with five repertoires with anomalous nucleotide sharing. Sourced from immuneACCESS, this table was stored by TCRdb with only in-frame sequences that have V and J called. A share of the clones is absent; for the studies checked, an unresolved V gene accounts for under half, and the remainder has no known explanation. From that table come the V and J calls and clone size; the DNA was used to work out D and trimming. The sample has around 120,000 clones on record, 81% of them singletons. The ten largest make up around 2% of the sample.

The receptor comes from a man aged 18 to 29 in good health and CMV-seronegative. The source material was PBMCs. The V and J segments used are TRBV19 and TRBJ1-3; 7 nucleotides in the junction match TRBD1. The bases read TGTGCCAGTACTCCGACAGGGTTTGGAAACACCATATATTTT. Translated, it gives CASTPTGFGNTIYF.